One and the same sample provided the 23 T cell receptor beta chains below, sequenced in a study of T cells in Graves' hyperthyroidism and ophthalmopathy. TCR beta CDR3 regions were amplified from RNA transcripts. When the TCR CDR3 underwent first-round RT-PCR, the HTBI primer set was used. TCRdb used MiXCR to reprocess the multiplex PCR reads, holding one entry per CDR3 protein. The sample has about 380,000 distinct CDR3 sequences, roughly 13% seen once. The specimen sequenced was blood. The receptors shown here come from a man aged 25-40 years with Graves' hyperthyroidism that later progressed to Graves' ophthalmopathy.

The chain employs TRBV28 and TRBJ2-6; tentatively, D is TRBD1 (6 bases). CDR3 length: 16 amino acids. Germline values: CDR1 MDHEN, CDR2 SYDVKM. Trimming shortened V by 5 bases and J by 0 bases, and 11 bases separated the two germline ends. The CDR3 DNA is TGTGCCAGCAGTCCAGGACAGCACTCTGGGGCCAACGTCCTGACTTTC. Encoded protein: CASSPGQHSGANVLTF.

The chain combines TRBV15 with TRBJ1-6; tentative D call: TRBD1 (6 bases). Per germline, CDR1 LNHNV and CDR2 YYDKDF (reference sequence). V lost 4 bases to trimming and J lost 5 bases, with 9 bases between them. The CDR3 covers 14 residues. CDR3 sequence: CATSTTGNNSPLHF. As DNA, the CDR3 is TGTGCCACCAGCACAACAGGGAATAATTCACCCCTCCACTTT.

This rearrangement joins TRBV7-9 to TRBJ2-3; a weak D match, TRBD1 (5 bases). CDR1 is SEHNR, CDR2 FQNEAQ, per germline (reference sequence). The CDR3 loop spans 13 amino acids. The V end lost 11 bases, the J end lost 2 bases, and 14 bases lay between the germline ends. CDR3 in DNA: TGTGCCTTTGGGGCTGGCGCCACAGATACGCAGTATTTT. The encoded protein is CAFGAGATDTQYF.

The rearrangement joins TRBV27 to TRBJ1-5, with TRBD1 identical over 9 bases. The ends lost 9 bases at V and 4 bases at J; junction bases unmatched: 4. This CDR3 is built from 13 residues. CDR1 and CDR2 from the germline V gene are MNHEY and SMNVEV (reference sequence). The DNA of the CDR3 is TGTGCCAGGAAGGGGACAGGGAATCAGCCCCAGCATTTT. Translation: CARKGTGNQPQHF.

This clonotype was seen a few times. The chain carries TRBV9 and TRBJ1-2, with 8 bases that match TRBD1. This CDR3 region has 15 residues. The germline CDR1 and CDR2 sequences are SGDLS and YYNGEE. J was trimmed by 1 base and V by 1 base; bases with no gene match: 3. This CDR3 reads CASSVTTGVNYGYTF. Written as DNA, the CDR3 is TGTGCCAGCAGCGTAACGACAGGGGTTAACTATGGCTACACCTTC. Combining the CDR3 with reference TRBV9 and TRBJ1-2 gives the whole variable domain DSGVTQTPKHLITATGQRVTLRCSPRSGDLSVYWYQQSLDQGLQFLIQYYNGEERAKGNILERFSAQQFPDLHSELNLSSLELGDSALYFCASSVTTGVNYGYTFGSGTRLTVV.

This clonotype was observed a few times. The rearrangement links TRBV18 to TRBJ2-2, with D perhaps being TRBD1 or TRBD2 (5 bases each). Germline CDR1 and CDR2: KGHSH and LQKENI. This CDR3 is 15 amino acids long. Trimming stripped 2 bases from V and 6 bases from J, with 13 bases between. DNA of the CDR3: TGTGCCAGCTCACCAAGCAGGGACGGTGCCGGGGAGCTGTTTTTT. Translating gives CASSPSRDGAGELFF.

This clonotype was detected ten times or more. The chain employs TRBV19 and TRBJ1-5; D is ambiguous. From germline, CDR1 is LNHDA and CDR2 SQIVND (reference sequence). V lost 1 base, J lost 2 bases, and 9 bases lay in between. This CDR3 has 15 residues. The CDR3 nucleotides are TGTGCCAGTAGTATAGGTCAGGTGGGCAATCAGCCCCAGCATTTT. It specifies CASSIGQVGNQPQHF.

This clonotype was detected ten times or more. The chain carries TRBV24-1 and TRBJ2-1, with D unclear. Germline V CDR1 and CDR2: KGHDR, SFDVKD. The V and J ends lost 0 bases and 6 bases respectively, with 2 bases between them. This CDR3 comprises 12 residues. CDR3 in amino acids: CATSDLSNEQFF. CDR3 bases: TGTGCCACCAGTGATTTGAGCAATGAGCAGTTCTTC.

The J gene is TRBJ2-7, the V gene TRBV6-1; D remains ambiguous. This CDR3 comprises 14 residues. Trimming pared 5 bases from V and 7 bases from J, leaving 18 bases between. Germline CDR1 and CDR2: MNHNS and SASEGT. The CDR3 spells CASSWRDMSVEQYF. The CDR3 DNA sequence: TGTGCCAGCAGTTGGCGTGACATGAGTGTTGAGCAGTACTTC.

In its sample, this clonotype was seen many times. The chain employs TRBV11-1 and TRBJ2-7; 10 nucleotides agree with TRBD2. V was pared by 2 bases and J by 1 base, with 2 bases of the junction left unmatched. Per germline, CDR1 SGHAT and CDR2 FQDESV (reference sequence). The CDR3 loop spans 15 amino acids. The CDR3 is CASSLKAGGSYEQYF. The CDR3 DNA reads as TGTGCCAGCAGCTTAAAAGCGGGGGGGTCCTACGAGCAGTACTTC. Supplemented by reference TRBV11-1 and TRBJ2-7, the full variable domain reads EAEVAQSPRYKITEKSQAVAFWCDPISGHATLYWYRQILGQGPELLVQFQDESVVDDSQLPKDRFSAERLKGVDSTLKIQPAELGDSAMYLCASSLKAGGSYEQYFGPGTRLTVT.

The V and J genes are TRBV29-1 and TRBJ1-2; TRBD1 matches at 7 bases. CDR1 is SQVTM and CDR2 is ANQGSEA in the germline V gene. The trim removed 2 bases at V and 3 bases at J, leaving 6 bases unmatched. The CDR3 totals 14 residues. CDR3 DNA: TGCAGCGTTGAAACAGGGGAGGCCGACTATGGCTACACCTTC. This gives the protein CSVETGEADYGYTF. Variable domain in full (rest from reference TRBV29-1 and TRBJ1-2): SAVISQKPSRDICQRGTSLTIQCQVDSQVTMMFWYRQQPGQSLTLIATANQGSEATYESGFVIDKFPISRPNLTFSTLTVSNMSPEDSSIYLCSVETGEADYGYTFGSGTRLTVV.

This clonotype was found many times. The V call is TRBV5-1, the J call TRBJ1-6, with TRBD1 identical over 9 bases. The V and J ends lost 7 bases and 8 bases, in that order; junction bases with no gene match: 4. CDR3 size: 13 residues. Germline CDR1 and CDR2: SGHRS and YFSETQ. CDR3 sequence: CASSRQGDSPLHF. The CDR3 DNA follows: TGCGCCAGCTCCCGACAGGGGGATTCACCCCTCCACTTT.

The chain combines TRBV29-1 with TRBJ2-7, with D possibly TRBD1 on 6 matching bases. This CDR3 is built from 12 residues. Germline CDR1 and CDR2: SQVTM and ANQGSEA. Between the trimmed V and J ends, which lost 5 bases and 0 bases, there was a span of 8 bases. The CDR3 bases are TGCAGCGTTCGGGACACCTCCTACGAGCAGTACTTC. This translates into CSVRDTSYEQYF.

This chain links TRBV6-1 with TRBJ2-4, with 8 bases fitting TRBD1. Trimming at V came to 5 bases and at J to 2 bases, leaving 8 bases not matched to a gene. CDR3 length: 16 amino acids. The germline V gene encodes CDR1 MNHNS and CDR2 SASEGT. In DNA, the CDR3 is TGTGCCAGCAGTCCTACAGGGGGAAGTCCCAAAAACATTCAGTACTTC. This encodes CASSPTGGSPKNIQYF.

At least ten counts were recorded for this clonotype. The genes are TRBV11-2 and TRBJ2-1; D is possibly TRBD1 (5 bases). CDR1 and CDR2 from the germline V gene are SGHAT and FQNNGV. CDR3 size: 16 residues. With 1 base removed from V and 9 bases from J, the gap between germline ends came to 19 bases. The CDR3 reads CASSLVLLGHLSEQFF. DNA of the CDR3: TGTGCCAGCAGCTTAGTTCTTTTGGGGCACCTCAGTGAGCAGTTCTTC.

The chain recombines TRBV3-1 with TRBJ1-5, with a possible D match to TRBD1 (6 bases). This CDR3 comprises 20 residues. Trimming pared 0 bases from V and 0 bases from J, leaving 21 bases between. Per the germline V gene, CDR1 is LGHDT and CDR2 is YNNKEL (reference sequence). The CDR3 sequence is CASSQDSVGQTSYSNQPQHF. DNA for the CDR3: TGTGCCAGCAGCCAAGATTCCGTCGGACAGACATCTTATAGCAATCAGCCCCAGCATTTT.

The chain joins TRBV4-1 to TRBJ2-3; tentatively, D is TRBD2 (6 bases). CDR1 is MGHRA, CDR2 YSYEKL, per germline. This CDR3 is built from 15 residues. Trimming stripped 4 bases from V and 3 bases from J, with 14 bases between. The DNA of the CDR3 is TGCGCCAGCAGCCCCCTCCGGACTAAAACAGATACGCAGTATTTT. Its protein product is CASSPLRTKTDTQYF.

This clonotype turned up a few times. The gene calls are TRBV27 and TRBJ1-5; 9 bases align to TRBD1. J lost 7 bases, V lost 6 bases, and 10 bases had no gene match. This CDR3 is 15 amino acids long. Germline V gives CDR1 MNHEY, CDR2 SMNVEV (reference sequence). As DNA, the CDR3 is TGTGCCAGCAGCCGGGGACAGGGAAGGGGGCAGCCCCAGCATTTT. Protein: CASSRGQGRGQPQHF.

At least ten counts were recorded for this clonotype. V usage is TRBV5-1 and J usage is TRBJ2-7; 8 nucleotides line up with TRBD1. Per germline, CDR1 SGHRS and CDR2 YFSETQ. After removal of 6 bases from V and 5 bases from J, the junction contained 10 bases not matched to a gene. This CDR3 contains 14 residues. In DNA, the CDR3 is TGCGCCAGCACCCCGGACAGGGTTGTCGACGAGCAGTACTTC. Encoded protein: CASTPDRVVDEQYF.

The chain recombines TRBV20-1 with TRBJ1-5; a weak D match, TRBD1 (6 bases). The CDR3 loop spans 15 amino acids. V was shortened by 3 bases and J by 1 base, with 13 bases between the two germline ends. CDR1 and CDR2 (germline): DFQATT, SNEGSKA (reference sequence). The chain's CDR3 is CSASGGGGSNQPQHF. CDR3 DNA sequence: TGCAGTGCTAGTGGGGGGGGCGGGAGCAATCAGCCCCAGCATTTT.

The chain carries TRBV6-1 and TRBJ2-7; the match to TRBD2 covers 7 bases. Trimming at V came to 7 bases and at J to 7 bases, leaving 10 bases not matched to a gene. The CDR3 is made up of 13 amino acids. CDR1 MNHNS and CDR2 SASEGT come from the germline V gene. The CDR3 DNA follows: TGTGCCAGCACCAGGAGCGGGGTACGAGAGCAGTACTTC. It encodes CASTRSGVREQYF.

This clonotype was found a few times. The chain is built from TRBV7-9 and TRBJ1-1; D call uncertain. V was cut by 6 bases and J by 4 bases, with 6 bases left in between. The CDR3 is 11 amino acids. CDR1 SEHNR and CDR2 FQNEAQ come from the germline V gene (reference sequence). CDR3 residues: CASSKITEAFF. For the CDR3, the DNA is TGTGCCAGCAGTAAGATCACTGAAGCTTTCTTT.

This clonotype was detected only a few times. The chain couples TRBV27 to TRBJ1-4, with D possibly being TRBD1 (6 bases). The CDR3 has 17 amino acids. Germline CDR1 reads MNHEY; CDR2 reads SMNVEV (reference sequence). V lost 2 bases to trimming and J lost 0 bases, with 13 bases between them. The CDR3 nucleotides read TGTGCCAGCAGTTTACTGGGGGCTGCGGCAACTAATGAAAAACTGTTTTTT. This codes for CASSLLGAAATNEKLFF.